Sequencing of this TCR beta chain was carried out in a study of early stage breast cancer tumors. With regard to this clone: Its cognate antigen is unknown.

General study results and limits: Compared with adjacent normal breast tissue, tumors showed roughly 2.5-fold greater T cell density and higher clonality. Most shared enriched TCRB sequences were commonly generated ones. In most of the 16 patients, blood comparison separated tumor from normal breast.

This CDR3 is built from 15 residues. The V gene lost 3 bases and the J gene lost 4 bases, with 16 bases spanning the gap. Germline V gives CDR1 GTSNPN, CDR2 SVGIG (reference sequence). The method was immunoSEQ multiplex PCR; TCRdb's version includes in-frame clones alone and lacks a portion of them. The table records fewer than 30,000 clones, 80% of them present only once. The chain carries TRBV30 and TRBJ1-3, with D perhaps TRBD1 (6 bases). The TCR comes from a person aged 55 to 70 with breast cancer. The sample was blood. The CDR3, as DNA: TGTGCCTGGAGCCGGACAGTAGATGCGGGAAACACCATATATTTT. It translates to CAWSRTVDAGNTIYF.